This T cell receptor beta chain emerged from a study of identical twins. Study observations and caveats: Cross-sectional statistical analysis was relied on for the conclusions, without the same donors being followed.

This clonotype was detected only a few times. Its antigen remains unknown. Each CDR3 protein gets one entry after TCRdb re-called the 5' RACE reads with MiXCR. The table has 450,000 or so distinct CDR3 sequences, 14% seen once. The V and J ends lost 4 bases and 1 base, in that order; junction bases with no gene match: 2. The length of the CDR3 is 15 residues. Germline assignment: CDR1 SGHRS and CDR2 YFSETQ. A further study also used this sample, focusing on yellow fever vaccine responses in identical twins.

The TCR comes from a woman aged 18-29 years in good health. The chain is built from TRBV5-1 and TRBJ2-1; 10 bases agree with TRBD2. The material sequenced was CD4+ T cells sorted from blood. DNA of the CDR3: TGCGCCAGCAGCACTAGCGGGGTTTCCTACAATGAGCAGTTCTTC. Residues: CASSTSGVSYNEQFF.